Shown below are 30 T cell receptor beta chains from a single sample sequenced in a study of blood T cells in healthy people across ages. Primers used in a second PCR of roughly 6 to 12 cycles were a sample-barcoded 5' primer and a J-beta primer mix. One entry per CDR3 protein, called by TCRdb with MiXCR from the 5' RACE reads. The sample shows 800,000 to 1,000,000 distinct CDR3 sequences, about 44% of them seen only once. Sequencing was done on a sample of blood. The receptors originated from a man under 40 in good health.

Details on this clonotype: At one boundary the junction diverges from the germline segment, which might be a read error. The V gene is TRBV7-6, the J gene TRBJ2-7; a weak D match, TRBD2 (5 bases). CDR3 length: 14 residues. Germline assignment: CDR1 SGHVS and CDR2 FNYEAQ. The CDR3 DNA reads TGTGCCAGCAGCGTAGCTGCCAGCGGCTACGAGCAGTACTTC. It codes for CASSVAASGYEQYF.

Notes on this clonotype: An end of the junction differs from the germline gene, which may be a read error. CDR3 amino acids: CASSQADGSGANVPTF. CDR3 nucleotides: TGTGCCAGCAGCCAAGCGGACGGCTCTGGGGCCAACGTCCCGACTTTC. The chain combines TRBV4-2 with TRBJ2-6, with D perhaps matching TRBD1 (5 bases). CDR3 size: 16 residues. Germline-derived CDR1 and CDR2 are LGHNA and YNFKEQ.

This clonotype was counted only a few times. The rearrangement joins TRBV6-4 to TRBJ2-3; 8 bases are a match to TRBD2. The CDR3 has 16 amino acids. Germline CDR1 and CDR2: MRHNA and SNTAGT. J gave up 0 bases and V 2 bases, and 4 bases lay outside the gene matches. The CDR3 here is CASSDGGGLSTDTQYF. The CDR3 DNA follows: TGTGCCAGCAGTGACGGCGGGGGGCTAAGCACAGATACGCAGTATTTT.

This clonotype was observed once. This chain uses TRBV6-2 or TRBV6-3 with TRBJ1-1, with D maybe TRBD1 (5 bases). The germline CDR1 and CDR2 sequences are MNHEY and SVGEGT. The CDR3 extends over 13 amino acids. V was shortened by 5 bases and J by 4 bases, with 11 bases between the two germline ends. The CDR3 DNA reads TGTGCCAGCAGTACGCGGACAAGCACTGAAGCTTTCTTT. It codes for CASSTRTSTEAFF.

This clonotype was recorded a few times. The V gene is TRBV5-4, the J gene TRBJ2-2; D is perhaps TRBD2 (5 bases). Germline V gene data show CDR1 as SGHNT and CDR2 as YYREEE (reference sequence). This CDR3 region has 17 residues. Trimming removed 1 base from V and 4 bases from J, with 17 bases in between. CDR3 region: CASSLHSRLMTTGELFF. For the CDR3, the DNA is TGTGCCAGCAGCTTGCATAGCCGACTAATGACCACCGGGGAGCTGTTTTTT. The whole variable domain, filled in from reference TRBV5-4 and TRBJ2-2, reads ETGVTQSPTHLIKTRGQQVTLRCSSQSGHNTVSWYQQALGQGPQFIFQYYREEENGRGNFPPRFSGLQFPNYSSELNVNALELDDSALYLCASSLHSRLMTTGELFFGEGSRLTVL.

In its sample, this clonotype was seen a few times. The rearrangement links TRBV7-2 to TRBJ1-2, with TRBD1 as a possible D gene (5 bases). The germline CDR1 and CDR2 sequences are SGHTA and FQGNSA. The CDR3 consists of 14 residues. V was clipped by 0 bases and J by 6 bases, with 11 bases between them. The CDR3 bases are TGTGCCAGCAGCTTAGCGGTTCAGGGTCATGGCTACACCTTC. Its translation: CASSLAVQGHGYTF.

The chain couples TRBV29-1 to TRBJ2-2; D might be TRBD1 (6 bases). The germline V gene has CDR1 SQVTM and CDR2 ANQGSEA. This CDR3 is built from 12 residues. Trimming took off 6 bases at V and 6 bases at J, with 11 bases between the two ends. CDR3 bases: TGCAGCGTGACAGGACAAGCCGGGGAGCTGTTTTTT. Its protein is CSVTGQAGELFF.

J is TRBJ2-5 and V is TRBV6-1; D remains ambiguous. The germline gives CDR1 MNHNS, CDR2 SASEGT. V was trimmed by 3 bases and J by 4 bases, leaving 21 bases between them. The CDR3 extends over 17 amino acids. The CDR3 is CASSDIRGTVGLETQYF. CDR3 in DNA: TGTGCCAGCAGTGATATTCGAGGCACGGTAGGGTTAGAGACCCAGTACTTC.

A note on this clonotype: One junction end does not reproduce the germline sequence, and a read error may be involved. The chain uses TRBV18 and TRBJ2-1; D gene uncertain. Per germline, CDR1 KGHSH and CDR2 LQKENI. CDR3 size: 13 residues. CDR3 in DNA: TGTGCCAGCGCACCACCGGTGCTTCCTAGACAGTTCTTC. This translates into CASAPPVLPRQFF.

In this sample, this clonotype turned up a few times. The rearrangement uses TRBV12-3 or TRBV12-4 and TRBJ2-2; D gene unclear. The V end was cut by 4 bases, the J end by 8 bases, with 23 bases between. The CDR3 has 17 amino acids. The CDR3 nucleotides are TGTGCCAGCAGTTCTAGGGTGGATCCTTTCATAATGGGGGAGCTGTTTTTT. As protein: CASSSRVDPFIMGELFF.

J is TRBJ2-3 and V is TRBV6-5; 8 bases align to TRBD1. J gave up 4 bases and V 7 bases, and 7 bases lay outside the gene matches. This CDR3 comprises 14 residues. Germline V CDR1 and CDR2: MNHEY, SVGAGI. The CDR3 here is CASKWTGMPDTQYF. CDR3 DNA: TGTGCCAGCAAGTGGACAGGGATGCCAGATACGCAGTATTTT.

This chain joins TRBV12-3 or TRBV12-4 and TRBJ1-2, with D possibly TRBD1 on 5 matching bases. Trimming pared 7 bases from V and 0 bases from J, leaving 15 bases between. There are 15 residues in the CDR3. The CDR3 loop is CASTRQGATNYGYTF. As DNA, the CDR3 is TGTGCCAGCACAAGGCAGGGTGCAACTAACTATGGCTACACCTTC.

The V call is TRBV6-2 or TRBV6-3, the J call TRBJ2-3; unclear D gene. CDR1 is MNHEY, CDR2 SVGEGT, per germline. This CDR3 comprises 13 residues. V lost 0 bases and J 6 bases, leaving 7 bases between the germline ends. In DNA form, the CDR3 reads TGTGCCAGCAGTTACTCCTCGGACGATACGCAGTATTTT. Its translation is CASSYSSDDTQYF.

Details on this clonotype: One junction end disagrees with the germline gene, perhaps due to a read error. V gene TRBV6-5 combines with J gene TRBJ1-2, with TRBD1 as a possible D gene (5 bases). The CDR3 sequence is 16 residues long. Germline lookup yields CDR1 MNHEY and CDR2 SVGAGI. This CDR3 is CASSYSPLGLNYSYTF. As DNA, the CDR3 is TGTGCCAGCAGTTACTCCCCTCTGGGACTCAACTATAGCTACACCTTC.

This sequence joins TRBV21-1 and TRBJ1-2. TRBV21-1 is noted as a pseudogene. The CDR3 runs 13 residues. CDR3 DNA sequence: TGTGCCAGCAGCCGGGCAGTGAGTTATGGCTACACCTTC. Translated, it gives CASSRAVSYGYTF.

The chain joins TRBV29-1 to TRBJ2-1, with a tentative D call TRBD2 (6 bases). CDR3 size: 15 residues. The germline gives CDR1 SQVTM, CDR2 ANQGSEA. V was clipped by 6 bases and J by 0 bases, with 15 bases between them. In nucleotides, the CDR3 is TGCAGCGTGGCCGGGACTCCAGACTCCTACAATGAGCAGTTCTTC. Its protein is CSVAGTPDSYNEQFF.

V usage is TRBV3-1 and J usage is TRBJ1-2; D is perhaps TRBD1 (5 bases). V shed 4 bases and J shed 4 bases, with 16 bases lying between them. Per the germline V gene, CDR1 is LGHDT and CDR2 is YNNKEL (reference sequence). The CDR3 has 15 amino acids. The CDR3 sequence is CASSRFQGGGYGYTF. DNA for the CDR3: TGTGCCAGCAGCCGGTTCCAGGGTGGCGGCTATGGCTACACCTTC.

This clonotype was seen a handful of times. Here the CDR3 DNA reads TGTGCCAGCAGCCGTGGCGGGCAGAACTATGGCTACACCTTC. It is translated as CASSRGGQNYGYTF. The chain combines TRBV7-2 with TRBJ1-2, with D uncertain. Germline values: CDR1 SGHTA, CDR2 FQGNSA. The CDR3 runs to 14 residues. With 5 bases removed from V and 2 bases from J, the gap between germline ends came to 12 bases.

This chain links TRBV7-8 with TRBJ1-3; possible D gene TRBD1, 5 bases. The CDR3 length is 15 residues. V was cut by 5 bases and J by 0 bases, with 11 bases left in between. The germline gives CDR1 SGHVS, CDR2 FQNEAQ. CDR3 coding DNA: TGTGCCAGCAGCCCGCAGGGTTTCTCTGGAAACACCATATATTTT. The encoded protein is CASSPQGFSGNTIYF. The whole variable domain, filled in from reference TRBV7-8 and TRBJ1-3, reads GAGVSQSPRYKVAKRGQDVALRCDPISGHVSLFWYQQALGQGPEFLTYFQNEAQLDKSGLPSDRFFAERPEGSVSTLKIQRTQQEDSAVYLCASSPQGFSGNTIYFGEGSWLTVV.

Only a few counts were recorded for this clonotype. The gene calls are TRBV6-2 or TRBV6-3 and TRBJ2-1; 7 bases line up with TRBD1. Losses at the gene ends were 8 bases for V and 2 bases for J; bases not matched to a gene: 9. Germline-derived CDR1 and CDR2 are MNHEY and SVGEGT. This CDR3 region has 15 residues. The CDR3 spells CASVTRDSAYNEQFF. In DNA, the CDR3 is TGTGCCAGCGTAACTAGGGACAGTGCCTACAATGAGCAGTTCTTC.

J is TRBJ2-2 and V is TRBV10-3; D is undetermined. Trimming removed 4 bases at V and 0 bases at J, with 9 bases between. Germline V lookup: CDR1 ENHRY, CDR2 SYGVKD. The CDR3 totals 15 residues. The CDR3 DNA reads TGTGCCATCAGTGTTCTGGGATCGAACACCGGGGAGCTGTTTTTT. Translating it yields CAISVLGSNTGELFF.

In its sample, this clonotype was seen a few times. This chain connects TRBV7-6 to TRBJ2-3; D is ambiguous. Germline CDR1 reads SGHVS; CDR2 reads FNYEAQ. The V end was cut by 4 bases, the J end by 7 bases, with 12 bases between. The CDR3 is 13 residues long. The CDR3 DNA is TGTGCCAGCAGCTCGATCCGAAAAAATACGCAGTATTTT. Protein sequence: CASSSIRKNTQYF.

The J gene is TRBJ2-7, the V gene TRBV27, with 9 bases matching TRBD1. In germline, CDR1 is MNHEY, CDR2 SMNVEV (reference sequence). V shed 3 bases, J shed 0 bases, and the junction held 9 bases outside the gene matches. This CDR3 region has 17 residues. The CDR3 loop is CASSFLAGQGHSYEQYF. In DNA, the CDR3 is TGTGCCAGCAGTTTCCTGGCTGGACAGGGGCACTCCTACGAGCAGTACTTC.

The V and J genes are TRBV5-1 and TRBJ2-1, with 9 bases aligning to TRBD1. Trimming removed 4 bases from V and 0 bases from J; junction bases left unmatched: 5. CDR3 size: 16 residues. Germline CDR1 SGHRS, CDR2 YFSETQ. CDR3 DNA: TGCGCCAGCAGCACCGGACAGGGGAGCTCCTACAATGAGCAGTTCTTC. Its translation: CASSTGQGSSYNEQFF.

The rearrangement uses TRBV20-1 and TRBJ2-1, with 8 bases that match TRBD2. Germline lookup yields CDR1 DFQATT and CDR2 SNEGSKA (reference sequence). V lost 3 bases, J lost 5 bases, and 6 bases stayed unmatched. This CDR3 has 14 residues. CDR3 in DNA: TGCAGTGCTAGTCGGGGGGGGCGCAACAATGAGCAGTTCTTC. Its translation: CSASRGGRNNEQFF.

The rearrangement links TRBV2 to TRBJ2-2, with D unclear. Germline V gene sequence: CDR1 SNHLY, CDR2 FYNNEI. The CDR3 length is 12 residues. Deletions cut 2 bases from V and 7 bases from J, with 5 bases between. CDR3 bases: TGTGCCAGCAGTGAACACGTCGGGGAGCTGTTTTTT. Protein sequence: CASSEHVGELFF.

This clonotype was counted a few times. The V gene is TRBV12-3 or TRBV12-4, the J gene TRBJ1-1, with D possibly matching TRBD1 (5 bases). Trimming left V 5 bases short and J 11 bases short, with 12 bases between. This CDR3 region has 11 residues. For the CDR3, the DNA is TGTGCCAGCAGTCCCAGGGTGGGGGCTTTCTTT. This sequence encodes CASSPRVGAFF.

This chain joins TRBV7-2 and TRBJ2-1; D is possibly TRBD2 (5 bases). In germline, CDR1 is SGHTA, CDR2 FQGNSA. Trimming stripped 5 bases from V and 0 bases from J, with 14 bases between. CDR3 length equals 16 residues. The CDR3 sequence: CASSPRRGTSYNEQFF. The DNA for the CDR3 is TGTGCCAGCAGCCCCCGCCGGGGAACCTCCTACAATGAGCAGTTCTTC. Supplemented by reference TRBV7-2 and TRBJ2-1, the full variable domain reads GAGVSQSPSNKVTEKGKDVELRCDPISGHTALYWYRQSLGQGLEFLIYFQGNSAPDKSGLPSDRFSAERTGGSVSTLTIQRTQQEDSAVYLCASSPRRGTSYNEQFFGPGTRLTVL.

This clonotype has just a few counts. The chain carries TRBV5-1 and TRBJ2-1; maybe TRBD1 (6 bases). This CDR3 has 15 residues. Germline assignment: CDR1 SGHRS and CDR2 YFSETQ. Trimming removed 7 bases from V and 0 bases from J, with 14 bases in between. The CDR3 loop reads CASGEQGSSYNEQFF. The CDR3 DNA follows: TGCGCCAGCGGAGAACAGGGCAGCTCCTACAATGAGCAGTTCTTC.

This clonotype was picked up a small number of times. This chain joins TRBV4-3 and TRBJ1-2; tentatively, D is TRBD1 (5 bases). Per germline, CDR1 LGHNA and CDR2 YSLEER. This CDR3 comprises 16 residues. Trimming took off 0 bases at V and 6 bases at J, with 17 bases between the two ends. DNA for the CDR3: TGCGCCAGCAGCCAAGATTGGGGGGGAAACTATGATGGCTACACCTTC. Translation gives CASSQDWGGNYDGYTF.